This T cell receptor beta chain was identified during a study of tumor and adjacent non-tumor tissue in lung cancer. Study findings and constraints: Top 100 clones took a larger repertoire share in normal lung. Shorter survival was associated with higher TCR diversity in tumors.

In the case of this clonotype: Its antigen is unknown.

The junction had 10 bases not matched to a gene; V was cut back by 5 bases and J by 5 bases. CDR3 length: 16 residues. Germline CDR1 reads ENHRY; CDR2 reads SYGVKD. The template was RNA from unsorted bulk tissue. Between August and November 2014, newly diagnosed, chemotherapy-naive lung cancer patients underwent thoracic surgery in China. The library came from three nested PCR rounds adapted from ARM-PCR protocols. MiXCR, run by TCRdb on the multiplex PCR reads, gives a single entry per CDR3 protein. The sample records approximately 150,000 distinct CDR3 sequences, around 60% being singletons. This chain connects TRBV10-3 to TRBJ2-1; 9 bases fit TRBD2. This clonotype originated in a man in his 60s with small cell lung cancer. The sample consisted of lung tumor tissue. The CDR3 DNA is TGTGCCATCAGTCATATTGGGCTAGCGGGAAACAATGAGCAGTTCTTC. Translated: CAISHIGLAGNNEQFF.